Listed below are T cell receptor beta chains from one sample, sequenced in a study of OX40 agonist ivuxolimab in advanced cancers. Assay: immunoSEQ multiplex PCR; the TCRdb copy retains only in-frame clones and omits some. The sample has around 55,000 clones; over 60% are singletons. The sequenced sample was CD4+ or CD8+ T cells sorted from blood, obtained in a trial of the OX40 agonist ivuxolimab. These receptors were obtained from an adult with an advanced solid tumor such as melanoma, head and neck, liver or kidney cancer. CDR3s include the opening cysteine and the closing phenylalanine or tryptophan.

CASSLLDRTPGNYGYTF | TRBV5-6
CASTPLLSLDRLDGGGEQFF | TRBV19
CASSLTSSGRATDTQYF | TRBV11-3
CASSLIAGGDEQFF | TRBV7-8
CASRYGDTSTEAFF | TRBV6-5
CASSLGVGHGYTF | TRBV7-2
CASSQRLAPYEQYF | TRBV7-2
CASSFLGGRRNTIYF | TRBV28
CASSFSRPQTNEQYF | TRBV27
CASSLRDREGYGYTF | TRBV4-1
CASSSYGRNEKLFF | TRBV7-6
CASSVDRVQETQYF | TRBV7-8
CASSHGAGNTGELFF | TRBV4-1
CASSQTGSSRQYF | TRBV14
CASSLAGGQWLEKLFF | TRBV7-9
CASSLGETNGNQPQHF | TRBV7-2
CASSTSAPGTLSGNTIYF | TRBV11-2
CASSVGTIAGYTF | TRBV2
CASSRGNNQPQHF | TRBV6-5
CASSKVSGALSLF | TRBV19
CSAGGDQNTEAFF | TRBV29-1
CASSQLTRTGGSPYEQYF | TRBV14
CASSFRTPSYNEQFF | TRBV5-8
CASSPLGSSEQFF | TRBV18
CASSPRGSTDTQYF | TRBV7-9
CASSLTGHQPQHF | TRBV6-6
CASSLGTRLGSTYEQYF | TRBV27
CASSSDPNTEAFF | TRBV28
CASSVPSAGAREQFF | TRBV2
CSVVRPNTGELFF | TRBV29-1
CASSEAGTYLYEQYF | TRBV2
CASSGGGNADTQYF | TRBV11-2
CASSSPRGGQGPEAFF | TRBV21-1
CASSTDGANVLTF | TRBV18
CASSLLAGGNTGELFF | TRBV7-3
CASSLDGSSYEQYF | TRBV5-5
CASSLGTHEKLFF | TRBV7-9
CSATGGETQYF | TRBV20-1
CASSEGQGLGFNYGYTF | TRBV9
CASSPPAGGRNQPQHF | TRBV18
CASSGKVGVYTF | TRBV27
CASSYFPGAEAFF | TRBV6-5
CASSRDGNQPQHF | TRBV6-1
CASSFGSVGGEQYF | TRBV7-9
CASSKNTEAFF | TRBV28
CASSSTGQTYYGYTF | TRBV2
CASSLWRAGGETQYF | TRBV7-2
CASSYSWQLNTEAFF | TRBV6-5
CASSSYYEQYF | TRBV11-2
CASSEYGTGGNIQYF | TRBV25-1
CASSLTPLQGGYTF | TRBV7-3
CASSKTGGWNGYTF | TRBV27